This T cell receptor (beta chain) was recorded in a study of T cells after yellow fever vaccination. On the study more broadly: The authors prepared low-cell-number fractions using SMART-Seq v4 Ultra Low Input. Points from the study as a whole: A secondary response was less intense yet reached its peak sooner, at day 5 versus 15. Reappearance after the booster was observed for most primary-vaccination clones (roughly 97% CD4, roughly 90% CD8).

The CDR3 is 18 residues long. V was clipped by 9 bases and J by 2 bases, with 29 bases between them. The germline CDR1 and CDR2 sequences are MDHEN and SYDVKM. With respect to this clonotype: Its antigen remains unknown.

5'RACE template switching added a universal primer site and UMIs to TCR cDNA. TCRdb redid the calling of the 5' RACE reads with MiXCR, one entry per CDR3 protein. The sample includes around 350,000 distinct CDR3 sequences, around 6.4% of them seen just once. The genes are TRBV28 and TRBJ2-7; D is perhaps TRBD1 or TRBD2 (5 bases each). This TCR came from a man aged 25 to 40 who received the YFV17D yellow fever vaccine. Sequences were derived from PBMCs, sampled 5 days after the yellow fever booster vaccination. CDR3 loop: CARRARRPGKPHPYEQYF. The CDR3 nucleotides read TGTGCCAGGAGGGCCAGGCGTCCAGGGAAACCCCATCCCTACGAGCAGTACTTC.